Below, 21 T cell receptor beta chains from the same sample are listed, as sequenced in a study of CD8+CD57+ T cells in acquired aplastic anemia. Sequenced patients had shown CD8+CD57+ cell expansion by flow cytometry. The use of genomic DNA as template underpinned the TCR beta VDJ and CDR3 profiling. TCRdb reprocessed the reads via MiXCR and lists one record per CDR3 protein. This sample has approximately 80,000 distinct CDR3 sequences, with about 70% found just once. The sample consisted of sorted CD4+, CD8+, or CD8+CD57+ T cells (not recorded which) from PBMCs. The receptor source for this set is a human donor with aplastic anemia.

The rearrangement links TRBV5-4 to TRBJ2-1; D gene uncertain. Deletions cut 2 bases from V and 0 bases from J, with 6 bases between. CDR3 length: 14 amino acids. Germline CDR1 reads SGHNT; CDR2 reads YYREEE (reference sequence). CDR3 nucleotides: TGTGCCAGCAGCTTAGAAAGCTCCTACAATGAGCAGTTCTTC. Translated, it gives CASSLESSYNEQFF.

This rearrangement joins TRBV25-1 to TRBJ2-1; D might be TRBD1 or TRBD2, each matching 5 bases. Germline CDR1 reads MGHDK; CDR2 reads SYGVNS. Trimming took off 10 bases at V and 7 bases at J, with 11 bases between the two ends. The CDR3 loop spans 11 amino acids. CDR3 residues: CATIWGNEQFF. In nucleotides, the CDR3 is TGTGCCACCATATGGGGGAATGAGCAGTTCTTC.

In this sample, this clonotype turned up a few times. J is TRBJ2-7 and V is TRBV9, with TRBD1 identical over 8 bases. V lost 1 base and J lost 2; bases outside the gene matches: 5. The CDR3 is 15 residues long. Germline V lookup: CDR1 SGDLS, CDR2 YYNGEE. CDR3 protein: CASSVTGTGPYEQYF. Here the CDR3 DNA reads TGTGCCAGCAGCGTAACCGGGACAGGCCCCTACGAGCAGTACTTC. The full variable domain, completed using reference TRBV9 and TRBJ2-7, is DSGVTQTPKHLITATGQRVTLRCSPRSGDLSVYWYQQSLDQGLQFLIQYYNGEERAKGNILERFSAQQFPDLHSELNLSSLELGDSALYFCASSVTGTGPYEQYFGPGTRLTVT.

This clonotype was counted between two and nine times. V is TRBV6-5 and J is TRBJ2-7; D is possibly TRBD2 (6 bases). The CDR3 length is 15 residues. V shed 4 bases and J shed 2 bases, with 15 bases lying between them. From germline, CDR1 is MNHEY and CDR2 SVGAGI. The CDR3 nucleotides are TGTGCCAGCAGTTGGGGAGGCGGAGGAACCTACGAGCAGTACTTC. Its protein is CASSWGGGGTYEQYF.

As concerns this clonotype: An end of the junction differs from the germline gene, which may be a read error. V and J are TRBV10-3 and TRBJ2-7; 9 positions agree with TRBD1. The germline V gene has CDR1 ENHRY and CDR2 SYGVKD. The length of the CDR3 is 15 residues. The CDR3 DNA is TGTGCCATCAGTCCGCGGGACAGGGCCAGCTACGAGCTGTACTTC. This sequence encodes CAISPRDRASYELYF.

DNA of the CDR3: TGTGCCAGCAGTTTTCGCGGGACAGGGGTCGGGAGTACTGAAGCTTTCTTT. It codes for CASSFRGTGVGSTEAFF. This chain joins TRBV6-2 or TRBV6-3 and TRBJ1-1, with 10 bases matching TRBD1. The CDR3 loop spans 17 amino acids. Germline CDR1 reads MNHEY; CDR2 reads SVGEGT. V lost 4 bases to trimming and J lost 5 bases; unmatched junction nucleotides: 13.

This clonotype showed up just a few times. The chain carries TRBV30 and TRBJ2-7, with D unresolved. The CDR3 is 13 residues long. V was trimmed by 2 bases and J by 0 bases, leaving 8 bases between them. Germline V gives CDR1 GTSNPN, CDR2 SVGIG (reference sequence). The CDR3 loop is CAWSRWDSYEQYF. CDR3 DNA sequence: TGTGCCTGGAGTAGATGGGACTCCTACGAGCAGTACTTC.

In this sample, this clonotype turned up once. The V gene is TRBV5-4, the J gene TRBJ1-2, with D uncertain. V was cut by 4 bases and J by 9 bases, with 16 bases left in between. This CDR3 is 13 amino acids long. Germline V CDR1 and CDR2: SGHNT, YYREEE (reference sequence). The CDR3 DNA is TGTGCCAGCAGCACCGCGGACGGTTCTAGCTACACCTTC. Protein product: CASSTADGSSYTF.

This chain uses TRBV15 with TRBJ2-5, with 13 bases lining up with TRBD2. The CDR3 has 15 residues. The germline V gene has CDR1 LNHNV and CDR2 YYDKDF (reference sequence). V trimming: 1 base; J trimming: 5 bases; junction bases outside the gene matches: 1. The CDR3 loop reads CATSRGTSGSETQYF. The CDR3 DNA reads TGTGCCACCAGCAGAGGGACTAGCGGGAGTGAGACCCAGTACTTC.

This chain connects TRBV11-2 to TRBJ2-3; D may correspond to TRBD1 or TRBD2 (6 bases each). V shed 5 bases and J shed 4 bases, with 19 bases lying between them. Germline V lookup: CDR1 SGHAT, CDR2 FQNNGV. CDR3 length: 16 amino acids. CDR3 bases: TGTGCCAGCAGCCTACAGGGAGGTCGTAGATCAGATACGCAGTATTTT. It yields the protein CASSLQGGRRSDTQYF.

The rearrangement links TRBV15 to TRBJ1-6; D is perhaps TRBD1 (5 bases). The ends were cut back, 4 bases at V and 6 bases at J, with 13 bases in the middle. The CDR3 consists of 15 residues. Germline V gene data show CDR1 as LNHNV and CDR2 as YYDKDF (reference sequence). The CDR3 DNA sequence: TGTGCCACCAGCACACTCCATGGGGGTAATTCACCCCTCCACTTT. Protein product: CATSTLHGGNSPLHF.

The chain joins TRBV15 to TRBJ2-3; D gene unclear. Germline loops: CDR1 LNHNV, CDR2 YYDKDF (reference sequence). This CDR3 spans 12 amino acids. Deletions cut 0 bases from V and 8 bases from J, with 6 bases between. This CDR3 reads CATSRDLPTQYF. CDR3 DNA: TGTGCCACCAGCAGAGATCTTCCTACGCAGTATTTT.

V and J are TRBV7-9 and TRBJ1-1; perhaps TRBD1 as D (5 bases). Deletions cut 5 bases from V and 0 bases from J, with 13 bases between. Germline loops: CDR1 SEHNR, CDR2 FQNEAQ (reference sequence). The CDR3 has 15 residues. The CDR3 DNA sequence: TGTGCCAGCAGCCGAACCGGGGCAGTGAACACTGAAGCTTTCTTT. Amino acids: CASSRTGAVNTEAFF.

The chain couples TRBV5-4 to TRBJ2-1; 12 bases line up with TRBD2. Germline CDR1 is SGHNT and CDR2 is YYREEE (reference sequence). V dropped 0 bases and J dropped 2; count of bases not matched to a gene: 9. The CDR3 is made up of 19 amino acids. CDR3 amino acids: CASSLASGRVVTAYNEQFF. CDR3 DNA: TGTGCCAGCAGCTTGGCTAGCGGGAGGGTAGTCACGGCCTACAATGAGCAGTTCTTC.

This clonotype occurred once. The chain carries TRBV11-2 and TRBJ2-3; 11 bases line up with TRBD2. The V gene end was trimmed by 4 bases and the J gene end by 9 bases; junction bases not matched to a gene: 9. This CDR3 has 15 amino acids. Germline lookup yields CDR1 SGHAT and CDR2 FQNNGV. This CDR3 reads CASSSYLTSGKTQYF. CDR3 sequence (DNA): TGTGCCAGCAGCTCGTACCTGACTAGCGGGAAAACGCAGTATTTT.

In this sample, this clonotype turned up a few times. V and J are TRBV29-1 and TRBJ1-5; TRBD1 matches 10 bases. V lost 6 bases, J lost 4 bases, and 3 bases stayed unmatched. This CDR3 has 13 residues. CDR1 and CDR2 (germline): SQVTM, ANQGSEA. CDR3 nucleotides: TGCAGCGTGGGGGGACAGGGGAATCAGCCCCAGCATTTT. Protein product: CSVGGQGNQPQHF.

The table lists this clonotype with a few counts. This chain links TRBV11-2 with TRBJ2-3; TRBD1 might be the D (6 bases). V shed 6 bases and J shed 2 bases, with 15 bases lying between them. This CDR3 has 15 amino acids. Germline V gene data show CDR1 as SGHAT and CDR2 as FQNNGV. The CDR3 DNA is TGTGCCAGCAGGGCGACAGGATTTAACACAGATACGCAGTATTTT. It translates to CASRATGFNTDTQYF. The whole variable domain, remainder taken from reference TRBV11-2 and TRBJ2-3, is EAGVAQSPRYKIIEKRQSVAFWCNPISGHATLYWYQQILGQGPKLLIQFQNNGVVDDSQLPKDRFSAERLKGVDSTLKIQPAKLEDSAVYLCASRATGFNTDTQYFGPGTRLTVL.

This clonotype was observed a few times. This chain joins TRBV20-1 and TRBJ1-2; 7 positions match TRBD1. With 7 bases clipped from V and 4 bases from J, the junction kept 9 bases outside the gene matches. Germline CDR1 reads DFQATT; CDR2 reads SNEGSKA (reference sequence). The CDR3 covers 13 residues. CDR3 sequence: CSVNVDRRYGYTF. CDR3 nucleotides: TGCAGTGTCAATGTGGACAGGCGCTATGGCTACACCTTC.

In its sample, this clonotype was seen a few times. CDR3 nucleotide sequence: TGTGCCAGCAGAACGGGGGCCACCTACGAGCAGTACTTC. Translation: CASRTGATYEQYF. The chain has TRBV2 and TRBJ2-7, with D perhaps being TRBD1 or TRBD2 (6 bases each). Per germline, CDR1 SNHLY and CDR2 FYNNEI. V was trimmed by 6 bases and J by 2 bases, leaving 11 bases between them. The CDR3 length is 13 residues.

The chain recombines TRBV2 with TRBJ1-5; D is undetermined. Germline lookup yields CDR1 SNHLY and CDR2 FYNNEI. The CDR3 covers 13 residues. The V end lost 4 bases, the J end lost 6 bases, and 10 bases lay between the germline ends. In DNA form, the CDR3 reads TGTGCCAGCAGTGTCGGCGGGAGTCAGCCCCAGCATTTT. Its translation is CASSVGGSQPQHF.

This chain links TRBV25-1 with TRBJ2-3, with D perhaps TRBD1 or TRBD2 (5 bases each). Trimming pared 1 base from V and 6 bases from J, leaving 20 bases between. Germline V gene sequence: CDR1 MGHDK, CDR2 SYGVNS. The CDR3 has 17 amino acids. CDR3 coding DNA: TGTGCCAGCAGTGAATCGGGATTGTGGGGGAGTGAGGATACGCAGTATTTT. Its translation is CASSESGLWGSEDTQYF.